This T cell receptor (beta chain) was identified during a study of T cell responses to AZD1222 COVID-19 vaccine (dated by TCRdb to about 2021). Study-wide context: AZD1222 recipients whose second dose came at about 4 weeks and those whose second dose came at about 12 weeks were combined into one group, since spike-specific TCR depth and breadth did not differ between the two schedules. Enrollment into the trials was organized by age into subgroups of 18-55, 56-69 and 70-plus years, and those subgroups contained roughly 150, 30 and 60 TCR-sequenced participants, respectively. A total of 233 trial participants underwent TCR sequencing, of whom roughly 210 received two doses of AZD1222 and around 26 received two doses of the MenACWY control vaccine. General conclusions and limits of the study: Nearly half of unique spike-specific TCRs reportedly recognized epitopes outside regions mutated in the B.1.351 and B.1.1.7 variants. Participants were mostly white British and included more females than males, and it was suggested by the authors that clonal diversity may have been underestimated. Only a handful of AZD1222 recipients were SARS-CoV-2 seropositive at baseline, limiting conclusions about previously exposed vaccinees. Because no samples from the day 14 peak response were available, repertoires could be characterized only after the peak T cell response. A significant rise in spike-specific TCR breadth and depth was observed after two AZD1222 doses relative to day 0 and relative to MenACWY recipients. The 56-69-year group was small, and its depth increase did not reach significance, likely because of low power. Vaccine-associated CD4 TCRs spanned the whole spike protein, with dominant responses in regions 160-218 and 743-854.

The sample's time point label, decoded: baseline before first vaccination. Samples from vaccinated people were obtained from the UK trials COV001 and COV002, which included a single-blind randomized controlled phase 2/3 trial of AZD1222 (ChAdOx1 nCoV-19) in healthy adults. For TCRbeta chain sequencing, PBMC samples were collected from trial participants at day 0 and at day 28 after the second dose. Trimming removed 8 bases from V and 4 bases from J, leaving 6 bases between the germline ends. There are 10 amino acids in the CDR3, from cysteine to phenylalanine inclusive. Only the CDR3 part of the read is kept: 30 bases, read in frame from the first base. Looking up the germline V gene (reference sequence) yields CDR1 MNHEY and CDR2 SMNVEV. As concerns this clone: No cognate antigen has been identified for it. Base qualities are not provided; no much larger clone lies one nucleotide away.

The CDR3 regions of human TCRbeta chains were analyzed by immunosequencing. The original pipeline was this. Repertoire TCRs were matched against a reference library of SARS-CoV-2-specific TCRs generated with the MIRA antigen-specificity platform. Breadth was defined as the fraction of unique TCRs that were SARS-CoV-2-associated, and depth was defined as the fraction of total T cells that were SARS-CoV-2-associated. Using the MIRA data, each spike-specific TCR was assigned both to the spike region to which the TCR was reactive and to a CD4 or CD8 class. Log10-transformed breadth and depth values were compared by one-way ANOVA with Sidak's multiple comparisons tests. TCRdb limited this immuneACCESS table to in-frame rearrangements with V and J called. A share of clones is missing; checked studies link under half to unresolved V genes, and the rest is unexplained. V, J and clone size are those of that table, while D and trimming were read from the DNA. The sample data list approximately 180,000 clones, and approximately 90% of these were observed just once. The ten largest clones take up around 3% of the sample.

The chain is made from TRBV27 and TRBJ2-7; the D gene cannot be named for sure. The sequence came from an adult in good health. Sample: peripheral blood, taken on day 0 of AZD1222 vaccination. The nucleotide sequence is given as TGTGCCAGCGGACGGTACGAGCAGTACTTC. It encodes CASGRYEQYF.